One sample yielded the 2 T cell receptor beta chains listed below, sequenced in a study of blood T cells in healthy people across ages. The use of a sample-barcoded 5' primer and a J-beta primer mix characterized a second PCR of roughly 6 to 11 cycles. MiXCR was run by TCRdb on the 5' RACE reads, yielding one entry per CDR3 protein. The sample consists of 800,000 to 1,300,000 distinct CDR3 sequences, almost 25% of them appearing once. These data were also filed under a second study, of T cells of mothers and their children.

The sequenced material came from blood. Receptors originate from a girl aged 2-10 years in good health.

This sequence joins TRBV4-1 and TRBJ1-3, with 11 bases fitting TRBD1. CDR1 MGHRA and CDR2 YSYEKL come from the germline V gene. V trimming: 6 bases; J trimming: 9 bases; junction bases outside the gene matches: 7. The CDR3 runs to 14 residues. The chain's CDR3 is CASRLGQGDGTIYF. CDR3 sequence (DNA): TGCGCCAGCAGGCTGGGACAGGGGGACGGCACCATATATTTT.

This clonotype appeared a few times. V gene TRBV12-3 or TRBV12-4 combines with J gene TRBJ1-5; weak D call: TRBD1 (5 bases). The CDR3 sequence is 13 residues long. Trimming stripped 5 bases from V and 5 bases from J, with 10 bases between. DNA for the CDR3: TGTGCCAGCAGTAGGGGAGCGGATCAGCCCCAGCATTTT. Protein product: CASSRGADQPQHF.